Listed here are 27 T cell receptor beta chains from one sample, sequenced in a study of T cell changes during pregnancy in multiple sclerosis. Method: immunoSEQ multiplex PCR; TCRdb's copy keeps in-frame clones and lacks some. In the table there are approximately 47,000 clones, about 90% of which are singletons. Sequenced material: peripheral blood, taken in the first trimester of pregnancy. These receptors came from a female donor with multiple sclerosis, enrolled in a pregnancy study.

J is TRBJ1-2 and V is TRBV5-1; D remains unclear. CDR1 is SGHRS, CDR2 YFSETQ, per germline. This CDR3 contains 13 residues. V lost 0 bases and J 6 bases, leaving 9 bases between the germline ends. DNA for the CDR3: TGCGCCAGCAGCTTGGCTACGGAGCATGGCTACACCTTC. It specifies CASSLATEHGYTF.

This clone has only a few counts. The V and J genes are TRBV27 and TRBJ1-3, with a weak D call TRBD1 (6 bases). Germline loops: CDR1 MNHEY, CDR2 SMNVEV (reference sequence). V lost 8 bases and J lost 3, with 23 bases in between. The CDR3 contains 17 residues. The CDR3 nucleotides read TGTGCCAGCCACCCACAAGGACAGCCCCTATTTGGAAACACCATATATTTT. This codes for CASHPQGQPLFGNTIYF.

The gene calls are TRBV12-1 and TRBJ1-2. TRBV12-1 is deemed a pseudogene. The CDR3 is made up of 13 amino acids. The CDR3: CASSFQGLHGYTF. The CDR3, as DNA: TGTGCCAGCAGCTTTCAGGGACTACATGGCTACACCTTC.

This clone was detected only once. The CDR3 bases are TGTGCCAGTAGTCCGCGGGGGGGCCCCGATACGCAGTATTTT. It is translated as CASSPRGGPDTQYF. The rearrangement joins TRBV19 to TRBJ2-3, with 9 bases identical to TRBD2. Germline CDR1 is LNHDA and CDR2 is SQIVND (reference sequence). V lost 5 bases to trimming and J lost 6 bases; unmatched junction nucleotides: 6. The CDR3 has 14 residues.

The chain couples TRBV10-3 to TRBJ2-5, with TRBD1 as a possible D gene (5 bases). Trimming cost V 4 bases and J 5 bases, with 23 bases left between them. The CDR3 is 17 amino acids. CDR1 is ENHRY and CDR2 is SYGVKD in the germline V gene. CDR3 in amino acids: CAISGSLTGANTETQYF. The CDR3 nucleotides are TGTGCCATCAGTGGGTCTTTAACAGGAGCCAACACGGAGACCCAGTACTTC.

This chain links TRBV11-2 with TRBJ2-3; 8 bases fit TRBD2. Per the germline V gene, CDR1 is SGHAT and CDR2 is FQNNGV. Losses at the gene ends were 3 bases for V and 2 bases for J; bases not matched to a gene: 7. This CDR3 spans 16 amino acids. The CDR3 is CASSFLAGRHTDTQYF. The CDR3 coding sequence is TGTGCCAGCAGCTTTTTAGCGGGGCGTCACACAGATACGCAGTATTTT.

J is TRBJ1-1 and V is TRBV11-1, with 11 nucleotides matching TRBD1. CDR1 is SGHAT, CDR2 FQDESV, per germline (reference sequence). This CDR3 is 14 amino acids long. The V gene end was trimmed by 4 bases and the J gene end by 6 bases; junction bases not matched to a gene: 4. The CDR3 is CASSWDRGSSEAFF. CDR3 DNA: TGTGCCAGCAGCTGGGACAGGGGGAGCTCTGAAGCTTTCTTT.

This chain joins TRBV5-5 and TRBJ1-6; D is perhaps TRBD1 (5 bases). The CDR3 sequence is 15 residues long. Trimming pared 0 bases from V and 10 bases from J, leaving 14 bases between. Germline CDR1 reads SGHKS; CDR2 reads YYEKEE (reference sequence). The CDR3 protein is CASSLDRGIESPLHF. The CDR3 DNA reads as TGTGCCAGCAGCTTGGATCGGGGGATAGAATCACCCCTCCACTTT.

This clone was observed once. The chain has TRBV4-3 and TRBJ1-3, with D possibly being TRBD1 (6 bases). V was pared by 3 bases and J by 0 bases, with 12 bases between. CDR3 length: 16 amino acids. The germline V gene has CDR1 LGHNA and CDR2 YSLEER. The CDR3 reads CASSQDSVFSGNTIYF. The DNA of the CDR3 is TGCGCCAGCAGCCAGGACAGTGTTTTCTCTGGAAACACCATATATTTT.

The chain is built from TRBV6-1 and TRBJ1-6; a possible D gene is TRBD1 (5 bases). This CDR3 region has 15 residues. Trimming removed 7 bases from V and 0 bases from J, with 10 bases in between. Germline values: CDR1 MNHNS, CDR2 SASEGT. The CDR3 sequence is CASTGHDSYNSPLHF. The CDR3 DNA reads as TGTGCCAGCACAGGACACGACTCCTATAATTCACCCCTCCACTTT.

V usage is TRBV5-4 and J usage is TRBJ1-1; a possible D gene is TRBD1 (6 bases). Trimming shortened V by 0 bases and J by 3 bases, and 15 bases separated the two germline ends. Per germline, CDR1 SGHNT and CDR2 YYREEE (reference sequence). The CDR3 extends over 16 amino acids. CDR3 coding DNA: TGTGCCAGCAGCTTGGGGGCACCGGGACATTACACTGAAGCTTTCTTT. This sequence encodes CASSLGAPGHYTEAFF.

This clone was recorded once. This chain joins TRBV5-1 and TRBJ2-5; 9 bases match TRBD1. Germline CDR1 reads SGHRS; CDR2 reads YFSETQ. This CDR3 is built from 16 residues. Losses at the gene ends were 4 bases for V and 3 bases for J; bases not matched to a gene: 10. CDR3 region: CASSDTPRDREETQYF. The DNA for the CDR3 is TGCGCCAGCAGCGATACCCCCCGGGACAGGGAAGAGACCCAGTACTTC.

The V and J genes are TRBV5-6 and TRBJ2-3; 8 positions agree with TRBD1. The V gene's germline CDR1 is SGHDT and CDR2 YYEEEE. Losses at the gene ends were 10 bases for V and 4 bases for J; bases not matched to a gene: 14. There are 15 residues in the CDR3. This CDR3 is CAGHALDREADTQYF. CDR3 sequence (DNA): TGTGCCGGCCACGCATTGGACAGGGAGGCAGATACGCAGTATTTT.

The chain recombines TRBV28 with TRBJ2-2; D ambiguous. The V gene's germline CDR1 is MDHEN and CDR2 SYDVKM. The CDR3 sequence is 13 residues long. With 4 bases removed from V and 3 bases from J, the gap between germline ends came to 6 bases. The CDR3 DNA sequence: TGTGCCAGCAGTTCCATGTACACCGGGGAGCTGTTTTTT. Translating gives CASSSMYTGELFF.

The chain carries TRBV27 and TRBJ2-3; D unclear. In germline, CDR1 is MNHEY, CDR2 SMNVEV (reference sequence). This CDR3 has 15 amino acids. Trimming took 5 bases from V and 0 from J, leaving 12 bases between them. This CDR3 reads CASSVSRVSTDTQYF. CDR3 DNA sequence: TGTGCCAGCAGTGTGAGTCGGGTGAGCACAGATACGCAGTATTTT.

This chain uses TRBV13 with TRBJ1-6, with 9 positions matching TRBD1. V gave up 5 bases and J gave up 7 bases; unmatched junction bases: 6. This CDR3 spans 15 amino acids. Germline V gene sequence: CDR1 PRHDT, CDR2 FYEKMQ (reference sequence). CDR3 sequence: CASSTGTGPNSPLHF. DNA of the CDR3: TGTGCCAGCAGCACCGGGACAGGGCCCAATTCACCCCTCCACTTT.

This clone has more than one count but fewer than ten. The chain employs TRBV5-4 and TRBJ2-2; 7 nucleotides agree with TRBD1. V lost 4 bases to trimming and J lost 2 bases; unmatched junction nucleotides: 5. CDR1 and CDR2 from the germline V gene are SGHNT and YYREEE (reference sequence). The CDR3 covers 15 residues. The CDR3 DNA reads as TGTGCCAGCAGCCGGGACAGAGATAACACCGGGGAGCTGTTTTTT. This translates into CASSRDRDNTGELFF.

The chain recombines TRBV9 with TRBJ2-3, with TRBD2 identical over 8 bases. CDR3 length: 16 amino acids. CDR1 and CDR2 (germline): SGDLS, YYNGEE. Trimming took 4 bases from V and 0 from J; bases not matched to a gene: 7. In DNA, the CDR3 is TGTGCCAGCAGCCTTTTCGCGGGGGGAAGCACAGATACGCAGTATTTT. Residues: CASSLFAGGSTDTQYF.

This chain links TRBV6-1 with TRBJ1-3; D possibly corresponds to TRBD1 (5 bases). This CDR3 comprises 14 residues. V shed 2 bases and J shed 7 bases, with 12 bases lying between them. Germline V CDR1 and CDR2: MNHNS, SASEGT. The CDR3 DNA reads as TGTGCCAGCAGTGAACAGGGCCTAAGGAACACCATATATTTT. Its translation: CASSEQGLRNTIYF.

This clone was observed once. V and J are TRBV4-1 and TRBJ1-2, with D maybe TRBD1 (5 bases). The germline CDR1 and CDR2 sequences are MGHRA and YSYEKL. The CDR3 has 16 amino acids. Trimming removed 4 bases from V and 4 bases from J, with 19 bases in between. The CDR3, as DNA: TGCGCCAGCAGCCTCCAGCAAGGGGAATGGATCTATGGCTACACCTTC. Translating it yields CASSLQQGEWIYGYTF.

The rearrangement joins TRBV11-3 to TRBJ1-1; D is unclear. The CDR3 spans 14 residues. CDR1 is SGHNT, CDR2 YENEEA, per germline. The V end was cut by 6 bases, the J end by 1 base, with 12 bases between. The CDR3 coding sequence is TGTGCCAGCAGAACGGAGGAGAGGAACACTGAAGCTTTCTTT. Translation gives CASRTEERNTEAFF.

This chain uses TRBV6-6 with TRBJ1-4; TRBD1 matches 11 bases. CDR1 and CDR2 (germline): MNHNY, SVGAGI (reference sequence). This CDR3 is 15 amino acids long. The ends lost 6 bases at V and 6 bases at J; junction bases unmatched: 6. DNA of the CDR3: TGTGCCAGCAGCCTGGGACAGGGGGGTTATGAAAAACTGTTTTTT. Translating gives CASSLGQGGYEKLFF.

The chain carries TRBV7-9 and TRBJ1-5, with D perhaps matching TRBD1 (5 bases). The length of the CDR3 is 15 residues. Germline V lookup: CDR1 SEHNR, CDR2 FQNEAQ (reference sequence). Trimming took 5 bases from V and 3 from J, leaving 14 bases between them. Written as DNA, the CDR3 is TGTGCCAGCAGCCCCTGGGGGGGAAACAATCAGCCCCAGCATTTT. This encodes CASSPWGGNNQPQHF.

The chain couples TRBV11-2 to TRBJ2-5, with TRBD2 as a possible D gene (5 bases). Germline CDR1 SGHAT, CDR2 FQNNGV. The CDR3 extends over 13 amino acids. Trimming shortened V by 5 bases and J by 0 bases, and 7 bases separated the two germline ends. CDR3 sequence: CASSPDYQETQYF. Here the CDR3 DNA reads TGTGCCAGCAGCCCGGACTACCAAGAGACCCAGTACTTC.

The V and J genes are TRBV5-6 and TRBJ2-1, with 7 bases aligning to TRBD1. Germline CDR1 is SGHDT and CDR2 is YYEEEE. This CDR3 is 15 amino acids long. The V and J ends lost 2 bases and 4 bases, in that order; junction bases with no gene match: 6. CDR3 nucleotide sequence: TGTGCCAGCAGCTTCGGGGACAGCTATTACAATGAGCAGTTCTTC. Translating gives CASSFGDSYYNEQFF.

A single count supports this clone. This chain connects TRBV28 to TRBJ2-3; tentative D call: TRBD1 (5 bases). This CDR3 region has 13 residues. Deletions cut 6 bases from V and 2 bases from J, with 9 bases between. In germline, CDR1 is MDHEN, CDR2 SYDVKM. This CDR3 reads CASRGPNTDTQYF. CDR3 DNA sequence: TGTGCCAGCAGGGGGCCCAACACAGATACGCAGTATTTT.

The chain combines TRBV4-1 with TRBJ1-2, with D unclear. The CDR3 is 15 residues long. Germline assignment: CDR1 MGHRA and CDR2 YSYEKL. V lost 0 bases and J lost 4, with 12 bases in between. CDR3 protein: CASSQEALDLYGYTF. The CDR3 DNA follows: TGCGCCAGCAGCCAAGAAGCACTAGACCTCTATGGCTACACCTTC.